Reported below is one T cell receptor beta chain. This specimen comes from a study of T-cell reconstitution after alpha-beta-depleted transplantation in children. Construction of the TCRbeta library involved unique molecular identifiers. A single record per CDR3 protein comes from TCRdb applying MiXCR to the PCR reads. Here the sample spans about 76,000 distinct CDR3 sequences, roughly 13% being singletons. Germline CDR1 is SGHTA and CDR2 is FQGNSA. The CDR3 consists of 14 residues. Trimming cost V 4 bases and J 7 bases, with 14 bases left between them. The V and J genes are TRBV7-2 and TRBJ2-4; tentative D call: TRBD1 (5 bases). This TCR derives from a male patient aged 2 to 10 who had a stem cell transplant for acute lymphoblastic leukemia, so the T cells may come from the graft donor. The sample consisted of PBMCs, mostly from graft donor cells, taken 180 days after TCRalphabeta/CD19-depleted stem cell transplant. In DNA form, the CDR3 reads TGTGCCAGCAGCTACCGAACAGGACGGAACATTCAGTACTTC. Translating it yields CASSYRTGRNIQYF.